Listed below are T cell receptor beta chains from one sample, sequenced in a study of Tregs in tolerant kidney transplant recipients. The protocol was immunoSEQ multiplex PCR, while the TCRdb copy is restricted to in-frame clones and leaves out a portion. The sample yields approximately 98,000 clones, roughly 89% seen once. The source was CD4+ T cells from blood, collected before the transplant. The receptor source for this set is a human donor who received a combined kidney and bone marrow transplant. The CDR3 runs from the conserved cysteine through the conserved F or W. Fields, in order: clone size, D gene, J gene, V gene, CDR3 DNA, CDR3 protein. D genes are given only for firm matches. Some rows mark clone size as missing; the rest say once, few, many or name a class of expanded clone.

. TRBD1 TRBJ2-2 TRBV28 TGTGCCAGCAGTTCTCCAGTTCGAAGGGGACAGGGTCAAAATAGGGAGCTGTTTTTT CASSSPVRRGQGQNRELFF
few . TRBJ1-1 TRBV5-1 TGCGCCAGCAGCGACAGCATGAACACTGAAGCTTTCTTT CASSDSMNTEAFF
. TRBD2 TRBJ2-1 TRBV6-5 TGTGCCAGCAGTTACAGTCTAGCGGCATACAATGAGCAGTTCTTC CASSYSLAAYNEQFF
. TRBD2 TRBJ2-5 TRBV9 TGTGCCAGCAGCGTCGGCGGGAGGGCCTCCGAGACCCAGTACTTC CASSVGGRASETQYF
. TRBD2 TRBJ2-3 TRBV5-1 TGCGCCAGCAGCATCGGGGGGGCACACACAGATACGCAGTATTTT CASSIGGAHTDTQYF
once . TRBJ1-2 TRBV7-2 TGTGCCAGCAGCTTAGGCGGAGCCTATGGCTACACCTTC CASSLGGAYGYTF
. TRBD2 TRBJ2-3 TRBV5-1 TGCGCCAGCAGCCCGGGGGGTCCGGGAGATACGCAGTATTTT CASSPGGPGDTQYF
. . TRBJ2-2 TRBV10-1 TGCGCCAGCAGTGAGTTACGGGGGTCCTACACCGGGGAGCTGTTTTTT CASSELRGSYTGELFF
. TRBD1 TRBJ2-4 TRBV6-6 TGTGCCAGCATTTCATCACAGGGGGACCAAAACATTCAGTACTTC CASISSQGDQNIQYF
. . TRBJ2-2 TRBV6-6 TGTGCCAGCACCTCCGGGGGTAGCGCGAACACCGGGGAGCTGTTTTTT CASTSGGSANTGELFF
. TRBD2 TRBJ2-3 TRBV7-9 TGTGCCAGCAGCTCGACTAGCGGGAAACCTGGGAGCACAGATACGCAGTATTTT CASSSTSGKPGSTDTQYF
. TRBD1 TRBJ2-7 TRBV6-1 TGTGCCAGCAGCCCGGGGACAGGTCGTTTAGTCGAGCAGTACTTC CASSPGTGRLVEQYF
. . TRBJ2-1 TRBV5-4 TGTGCCAGCAGCTTGGGGGCTACTCACTCCTACAATGAGCAGTTCTTC CASSLGATHSYNEQFF
. TRBD1 TRBJ1-3 TRBV19 TGTGCCAGTAGTAAACAGGGGCCTGGAAACACCATATATTTT CASSKQGPGNTIYF
. . TRBJ2-1 TRBV4-1 TGCGCCAGCAGCCAAGAAACGGGAACCCCCTACAATGAGCAGTTCTTC CASSQETGTPYNEQFF
. TRBD1 TRBJ2-7 TRBV7-6 TGTGCCAGCAGCTTAGTATTCGGACAGGGGTTCGAGCAGTACTTC CASSLVFGQGFEQYF
. . TRBJ1-1 TRBV15 TGTGCCACCAGCACATTCCAGGGCACTGAAGCTTTCTTT CATSTFQGTEAFF
. TRBD1 TRBJ1-5 TRBV7-2 TGTGCCAGCAGCAAGGGGACAGGAGTAGGGCAGCCCCAGCATTTT CASSKGTGVGQPQHF
. TRBD1 TRBJ2-7 TRBV7-8 TGTGCCAGCACCCAACCGGACAGGGGATACGAGCAGTACTTC CASTQPDRGYEQYF
. . TRBJ1-1 TRBV7-2 TGTGCCAGCAGCCTACTGACAGAGAACACTGAAGCTTTCTTT CASSLLTENTEAFF
. TRBD2 TRBJ2-1 TRBV2 TGTGCCAGCAGTGAACAATTGTTAGCGGGGGGGCCTCAGCAGTTCTTC CASSEQLLAGGPQQFF
. . TRBJ1-2 TRBV25-1 TGTGCCAGCAGTGAACCCAGAGGGTTGGGCGGCTACACCTTC CASSEPRGLGGYTF